These T cell receptor beta chains were read from a single sample in a study of cytomegalovirus exposure and HLA in healthy donors. TCRdb's table, derived via immunoSEQ multiplex PCR, lists solely in-frame clones and lacks some. The sample lists 120,000 or so clones; under 85% were seen once. The sample consisted of PBMCs. Source of these receptors: a woman in her 50s in good health and CMV-seropositive. The CDR3 runs from the conserved cysteine through the conserved F or W. The D gene is left open where the match is weak. Clone size is given for some rows only: seen once, a few or many times, or a class if the clone is expanded.

j_call cdr3_length d_call clone_size v_call cdr3_nt cdr3_aa
TRBJ1-3 15 TRBD1 . TRBV5-1 TGCGCCAGCAGCTCCGGGACAGGGGACGGAAACACCATATATTTT CASSSGTGDGNTIYF
TRBJ1-2 14 . . TRBV7-8 TGTGCCAGCAGCCAGGGAGGGGCTAACTATGGCTACACCTTC CASSQGGANYGYTF
TRBJ2-5 15 . . TRBV7-2 TGTGCCAGCAGCTTAAGGGACGGGAGACAAGAGACCCAGTACTTC CASSLRDGRQETQYF
TRBJ2-7 15 . few TRBV5-6 TGTGCCAGCAGCTTGACCGGGACTCGCTCCTACGAGCAGTACTTC CASSLTGTRSYEQYF
TRBJ1-4 17 . . TRBV21-1 TGTGCCAGCAGCAGACGCGCAGGAGGGATCACTAATGAAAAACTGTTTTTT CASSRRAGGITNEKLFF
TRBJ1-2 15 TRBD1 . TRBV7-8 TGTGCCAGCAGCACACTTTGGACAGGGGAGGATGGCTACACCTTC CASSTLWTGEDGYTF
TRBJ2-2 13 . . TRBV4-1 TGCGCCAGCAGCACCAGGGGGGTCGGGGAGCTGTTTTTT CASSTRGVGELFF
TRBJ1-4 14 TRBD1 . TRBV10-3 TGTGCCATCAGCCCGACAGGGGGAGAAGAAAAACTGTTTTTT CAISPTGGEEKLFF
TRBJ1-1 16 . few TRBV4-3 TGCGCCAGCAGCCAAGATCTGGGTCAGGGAGGCACTGAAGCTTTCTTT CASSQDLGQGGTEAFF
TRBJ1-1 13 . . TRBV18 TGTGCCAGCTCGGGACAAGCGAACACTGAAGCTTTCTTT CASSGQANTEAFF
TRBJ2-1 13 . . TRBV10-3 TGTGCCATCGGTAGTGGGCCGTCGAATGAGCAGTTCTTC CAIGSGPSNEQFF
TRBJ1-1 15 . . TRBV5-1 TGCGCCAGCAGCTTGGATCAGGTTATCTACACTGAAGCTTTCTTT CASSLDQVIYTEAFF
TRBJ2-3 15 . . TRBV5-6 TGTGCCAGCAGCTTGGTTGCTAGTGGCACAGATACGCAGTATTTT CASSLVASGTDTQYF
TRBJ2-1 19 TRBD2 few TRBV5-4 TGTGCCAGCAGCCAATTGACTAGCGGGAGGTCCTCGGCTCACAATGAGCAGTTCTTC CASSQLTSGRSSAHNEQFF
TRBJ2-3 14 TRBD2 . TRBV5-1 TGCGCCAGCAAGGCGGGGGGGCGCGGAGATACGCAGTATTTT CASKAGGRGDTQYF
TRBJ2-3 16 TRBD2 . TRBV4-2 TGTGCCAGCAGCTCCCTAGCGGGGGGCCTCACAGATACGCAGTATTTT CASSSLAGGLTDTQYF
TRBJ2-2 14 TRBD2 . TRBV6-5 TGTGCCAGCAGTTCTGTAGCGGGAACCGGGGAGCTGTTTTTT CASSSVAGTGELFF
TRBJ1-5 15 TRBD1 few TRBV19 TGTGCCAGTGGGACGAGGGGGACAGGTAATCAGCCCCAGCATTTT CASGTRGTGNQPQHF
TRBJ1-4 14 . once TRBV28 TGTGCCAGCAGATTCGGAGGAACGATGAAAAAACTGTTTTTT CASRFGGTMKKLFF
TRBJ2-7 16 . . TRBV4-2 TGTGCCAGCAGCCAGACACAGGGAGCCCTCTCCTACGAGCAGTACTTC CASSQTQGALSYEQYF
TRBJ2-7 13 TRBD1 . TRBV11-3 TGTGCCAGCAGCTTGCAGGGGGCTTGTGAGCAGTACTTC CASSLQGACEQYF
TRBJ1-4 14 . . TRBV7-2 TGTGCCAGCAGCTTAGGGGGAGGGTCAGAAAAACTGTTTTTT CASSLGGGSEKLFF